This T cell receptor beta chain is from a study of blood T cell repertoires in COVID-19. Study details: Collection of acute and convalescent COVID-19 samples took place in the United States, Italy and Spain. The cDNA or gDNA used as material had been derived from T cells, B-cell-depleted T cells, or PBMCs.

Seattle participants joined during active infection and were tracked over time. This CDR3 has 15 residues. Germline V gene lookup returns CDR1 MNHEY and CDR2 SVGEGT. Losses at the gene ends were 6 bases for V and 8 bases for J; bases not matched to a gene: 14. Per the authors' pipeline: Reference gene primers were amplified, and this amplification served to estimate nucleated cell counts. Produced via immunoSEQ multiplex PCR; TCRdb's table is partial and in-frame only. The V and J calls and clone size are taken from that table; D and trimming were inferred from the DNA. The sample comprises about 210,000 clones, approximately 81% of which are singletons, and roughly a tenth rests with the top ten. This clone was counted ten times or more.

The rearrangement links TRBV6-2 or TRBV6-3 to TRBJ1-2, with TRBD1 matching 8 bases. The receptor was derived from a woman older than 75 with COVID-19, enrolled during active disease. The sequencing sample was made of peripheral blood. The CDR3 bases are TGTGCCAGCAGCCTCACCCCAGGGGGCTTGAAAGGCTACACCTTC. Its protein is CASSLTPGGLKGYTF.